This T cell receptor (beta chain) was captured by sequencing in a study of blood T cells in healthy people across ages. General study results and limits: Per million T cells, TCR beta diversity dropped about linearly as age rose.

Primed by a sample-barcoded 5' primer and a J-beta primer mix, a second PCR proceeded for roughly 6 to 12 cycles. Each cDNA molecule was tagged by a template-switch adaptor that had 12 random nucleotides. Each CDR3 protein is one row after TCRdb ran MiXCR on the 5' RACE reads. The data hold some 1,800,000 distinct CDR3 sequences, with approximately 39% observed a single time. Peripheral blood from each donor was collected in a volume of about 9.9 milliliters. Trimming took off 4 bases at V and 11 bases at J, with 17 bases between the two ends. The CDR3 runs to 13 residues. This clonotype has more than one count but fewer than ten. The antigen is unknown.

The source material was blood. This chain links TRBV12-3 or TRBV12-4 with TRBJ1-1; possible D gene TRBD1, 6 bases. The receptor's source is a human donor in good health. CDR3 bases: TGTGCCAGCAGTTCCTCGACAGGCCGGTCGGCTTTCTTT. It specifies CASSSSTGRSAFF.